Shown below are 31 T cell receptor beta chains from a single sample sequenced in a study (dated by TCRdb to about 2015). The library came from 5' RACE. Sequencing was performed on an Illumina MiSeq. Using fastp trimming at Q25 and MiXCR clonotype assembly, TCRdb reanalyzed the public sequencing data and kept in-frame beta chains. Rows merge per CDR3 protein into single entries with the most common DNA and genes. The sample table shows tens of thousands of distinct CDR3 sequences, and 28% are seen once. The ten largest account for 2% to 2.5% of the sample. Sequenced input: naive CD4+ T cells sorted from blood. What this sample's cell subset or site label stands for: naive CD4+ T cells, CD4+CD45RA+CD25-. The receptors were sampled from a female donor with breast cancer.

This clonotype qualifies as medium-sized. The chain couples TRBV7-2 to TRBJ2-5; TRBD2 agrees at 10 bases. This CDR3 is 14 amino acids long. Germline V CDR1 and CDR2: SGHTA, FQGNSA. Losses at the gene ends were 8 bases for V and 4 bases for J; bases not matched to a gene: 7. The CDR3: CASGASGRGETQYF. CDR3 nucleotide sequence: TGTGCCAGCGGGGCTAGCGGGAGAGGAGAGACCCAGTACTTC.

This clonotype was detected many times. The chain has TRBV6-2 or TRBV6-3 and TRBJ1-1, with D unresolved. The CDR3 contains 13 residues. Between the trimmed V and J ends, which lost 2 bases and 6 bases, there was a span of 10 bases. Germline lookup yields CDR1 MNHEY and CDR2 SVGEGT. CDR3 amino acids: CASSYRTPPEAFF. In DNA, the CDR3 is TGTGCCAGCAGTTACAGGACCCCTCCTGAAGCTTTCTTT.

This rearrangement joins TRBV12-3 or TRBV12-4 to TRBJ1-5, with 8 bases identical to TRBD1. V gave up 6 bases and J gave up 2 bases; unmatched junction bases: 3. The CDR3 loop spans 14 amino acids. The CDR3 is CASSQTGGNQPQHF. In DNA form, the CDR3 reads TGTGCCAGCAGCCAGACAGGGGGCAATCAGCCCCAGCATTTT.

The chain couples TRBV4-2 to TRBJ2-3; perhaps TRBD2 as D (5 bases). CDR1 is LGHNA, CDR2 YNFKEQ, per germline. V shed 0 bases and J shed 1 base, with 11 bases lying between them. The CDR3 has 16 residues. CDR3 protein: CASSQEAGPRTDTQYF. CDR3 in DNA: TGTGCCAGCAGCCAAGAGGCGGGTCCACGCACAGATACGCAGTATTTT.

On this clonotype itself: The junction shows a germline mismatch at one end, possibly a read error. The chain links TRBV20-1 to TRBJ2-1; D gene unclear. CDR1 and CDR2 (germline): DFQATT, SNEGSKA (reference sequence). CDR3 length: 14 residues. In DNA form, the CDR3 reads TGCAGTGCCCAGGACGTGAGCTCCTACAATGGGCAGTTCTTC. Amino acid sequence: CSAQDVSSYNGQFF.

This clonotype was detected only a few times. The chain employs TRBV7-9 and TRBJ2-5; D gene ambiguous. This CDR3 has 13 residues. Trimming cost V 10 bases and J 3 bases, with 15 bases left between them. Germline CDR1 is SEHNR and CDR2 is FQNEAQ (reference sequence). CDR3 sequence (DNA): TGTGCCACCTCCTCAGTAGGAGAAGAGACCCAGTACTTC. Encoded protein: CATSSVGEETQYF.

This clonotype was counted between two and nine times. The chain couples TRBV20-1 to TRBJ1-4, with unresolved D. The length of the CDR3 is 14 residues. The V end lost 0 bases, the J end lost 8 bases, and 13 bases lay between the germline ends. Germline V CDR1 and CDR2: DFQATT, SNEGSKA (reference sequence). The CDR3 protein is CSARDLRAGEKLFF. In DNA form, the CDR3 reads TGCAGTGCTAGAGATTTGAGGGCCGGGGAAAAACTGTTTTTT.

The CDR3 DNA is TGCGCCAGCAGCGTGACCGGGACAGGAAATGAAAAACTGTTTTTT. Its protein is CASSVTGTGNEKLFF. The rearrangement joins TRBV5-1 to TRBJ1-4; 8 bases align to TRBD1. Germline CDR1 is SGHRS and CDR2 is YFSETQ. Trimming removed 4 bases from V and 5 bases from J; junction bases left unmatched: 7. CDR3 length: 15 residues.

A few counts support this clonotype. This chain joins TRBV20-1 and TRBJ2-5, with 8 nucleotides matching TRBD2. Losses at the gene ends were 5 bases for V and 4 bases for J; bases not matched to a gene: 6. Germline-derived CDR1 and CDR2 are DFQATT and SNEGSKA (reference sequence). CDR3 length equals 13 residues. In nucleotides, the CDR3 is TGCAGTGCTGGTCTTAGCGGGGCAGAGACCCAGTACTTC. Translation: CSAGLSGAETQYF.

The chain employs TRBV5-1 and TRBJ2-1; 8 bases map to TRBD2. The CDR3 length is 15 residues. Germline values: CDR1 SGHRS, CDR2 YFSETQ. V dropped 0 bases and J dropped 3; count of bases not matched to a gene: 2. CDR3 region: CASSLETSGYNEQFF. The CDR3 DNA reads as TGCGCCAGCAGCTTGGAAACTAGCGGCTACAATGAGCAGTTCTTC.

Of note for this clonotype: A read error may produce the germline difference seen at one junction end. The genes are TRBV7-3 and TRBJ2-1; D is perhaps TRBD1 (6 bases). In germline, CDR1 is SGHTA, CDR2 FQGTGA. This CDR3 spans 11 amino acids. Here the CDR3 reads CASSAGEPLSF. CDR3 coding DNA: TGTGCCAGCAGCGCAGGGGAACCCCTCAGCTTC.

The chain is built from TRBV12-3 or TRBV12-4 and TRBJ1-1; no clear D gene. CDR3 size: 13 residues. V lost 2 bases, J lost 5 bases, and 9 bases lay in between. CDR3 region: CASSLNGGTEAFF. Written as DNA, the CDR3 is TGTGCCAGCAGTTTAAATGGTGGTACTGAAGCTTTCTTT.

V gene TRBV5-4 combines with J gene TRBJ2-5; TRBD1 might be the D (6 bases). Trimming pared 4 bases from V and 5 bases from J, leaving 15 bases between. Germline V gene lookup returns CDR1 SGHNT and CDR2 YYREEE (reference sequence). The CDR3 has 14 residues. CDR3 bases: TGTGCCAGCAGCCCAAAACAGGGTTGGGAGACCCAGTACTTC. It translates to CASSPKQGWETQYF.

This clonotype appeared a few times. The chain carries TRBV29-1 and TRBJ2-7; D might be TRBD2 (5 bases). The CDR3 is made up of 13 amino acids. V was trimmed by 5 bases and J by 5 bases, leaving 16 bases between them. The germline gives CDR1 SQVTM, CDR2 ANQGSEA. CDR3 loop: CSVLDTREHEQYF. The DNA of the CDR3 is TGCAGCGTTTTGGATACCCGGGAACACGAGCAGTACTTC.

CDR3 protein: CASGHGWDYNEQFF. CDR3 DNA sequence: TGTGCCAGCGGACACGGGTGGGACTACAATGAGCAGTTCTTC. The chain carries TRBV7-9 and TRBJ2-1, with D maybe TRBD1 (5 bases). The CDR3 sequence is 14 residues long. V lost 8 bases to trimming and J lost 3 bases, with 14 bases between them. Germline V gene data show CDR1 as SEHNR and CDR2 as FQNEAQ (reference sequence).

The table lists this clonotype with a count of one. J is TRBJ1-2 and V is TRBV6-5; TRBD1 is a possible D gene (5 bases). The germline V and J ends were trimmed by 6 bases and 4 bases, with 12 bases remaining between them. There are 13 residues in the CDR3. Germline CDR1 and CDR2: MNHEY and SVGAGI. The CDR3 here is CASRGEGTYGYTF. The CDR3 DNA follows: TGTGCCAGCAGGGGTGAGGGGACCTATGGCTACACCTTC.

J is TRBJ2-2 and V is TRBV6-1; D is unclear. V was trimmed by 7 bases and J by 0 bases, leaving 6 bases between them. The CDR3 consists of 13 residues. CDR1 and CDR2 (germline): MNHNS, SASEGT. In nucleotides, the CDR3 is TGTGCCAGCATAGACCCGAACACCGGGGAGCTGTTTTTT. It is translated as CASIDPNTGELFF.

This clonotype has ten or more counts. This CDR3 reads CASSLGIQSTNEKLFF. CDR3 bases: TGCGCCAGCAGCTTGGGAATTCAGTCCACTAATGAAAAACTGTTTTTT. This chain uses TRBV5-1 with TRBJ1-4; D unresolved. This CDR3 comprises 16 residues. Trimming took off 0 bases at V and 2 bases at J, with 11 bases between the two ends. Germline V gene data show CDR1 as SGHRS and CDR2 as YFSETQ.

This clonotype was seen a handful of times. The chain is built from TRBV10-3 and TRBJ1-1; 7 positions match TRBD1. The V gene end was trimmed by 5 bases and the J gene end by 3 bases; junction bases not matched to a gene: 3. Germline V gene lookup returns CDR1 ENHRY and CDR2 SYGVKD. This CDR3 contains 13 residues. The CDR3 reads CAISRTGDTEAFF. The CDR3 coding sequence is TGTGCCATCAGTAGAACAGGGGACACTGAAGCTTTCTTT.

In the case of this clonotype: A read error may be the cause here, since a much bigger clone is one base away. CDR3 amino acids: CSASKADMQYF. CDR3 DNA: TGCAGTGCTAGTAAGGCAGATATGCAGTATTTT. The chain employs TRBV20-1 and TRBJ2-3, with D unresolved. Per the germline V gene, CDR1 is DFQATT and CDR2 is SNEGSKA (reference sequence). The CDR3 covers 11 residues.

This clonotype was observed a handful of times. This rearrangement joins TRBV19 to TRBJ2-3; tentatively, D is TRBD1 (5 bases). Germline V lookup: CDR1 LNHDA, CDR2 SQIVND (reference sequence). The germline V and J ends were trimmed by 6 bases and 3 bases, with 13 bases remaining between them. The CDR3 extends over 14 amino acids. The CDR3 protein is CASRDRMKTDTQYF. For the CDR3, the DNA is TGTGCCAGTAGAGACAGAATGAAGACAGATACGCAGTATTTT.

The V call is TRBV2, the J call TRBJ1-1, with D perhaps matching TRBD1 (5 bases). From germline, CDR1 is SNHLY and CDR2 FYNNEI. This CDR3 comprises 13 residues. V dropped 8 bases and J dropped 5 bases, with 15 bases sitting between them. The CDR3 spells CASSKAGETEAFF. In DNA form, the CDR3 reads TGTGCCAGCTCTAAGGCGGGGGAAACTGAAGCTTTCTTT.

This clonotype was observed a handful of times. The rearrangement uses TRBV3-1 and TRBJ1-4; a weak D match, TRBD1 (6 bases). The germline gives CDR1 LGHDT, CDR2 YNNKEL (reference sequence). This CDR3 spans 14 amino acids. Trimming pared 4 bases from V and 8 bases from J, leaving 14 bases between. The CDR3 nucleotides are TGTGCCAGCAGCCCGTGGGGGCAGGAGGAAAAACTGTTTTTT. Protein product: CASSPWGQEEKLFF.

The table lists this clonotype with a few counts. V gene TRBV7-9 combines with J gene TRBJ1-1; no clear D gene. Trimming left V 5 bases short and J 0 bases short, with 10 bases between. The CDR3 is 14 residues long. The V gene's germline CDR1 is SEHNR and CDR2 FQNEAQ (reference sequence). The CDR3 protein is CASSPQVLNTEAFF. CDR3 DNA sequence: TGTGCCAGCAGCCCCCAGGTACTGAACACTGAAGCTTTCTTT. The entire variable domain, with the rest obtained from reference TRBV7-9 and TRBJ1-1, is as follows: DTGVSQNPRHKITKRGQNVTFRCDPISEHNRLYWYRQTLGQGPEFLTYFQNEAQLEKSRLLSDRFSAERPKGSFSTLEIQRTEQGDSAMYLCASSPQVLNTEAFFGQGTRLTVV.

The rearrangement joins TRBV19 to TRBJ2-7; 7 bases align to TRBD2. The CDR3 is 13 amino acids. Germline values: CDR1 LNHDA, CDR2 SQIVND (reference sequence). V shed 9 bases and J 3 bases; nucleotides not matched to a gene: 8. CDR3 nucleotide sequence: TGTGCCAGCGCCTCCGGGGAGGGCTACGAGCAGTACTTC. Its protein product is CASASGEGYEQYF.

CDR3 sequence reads: CASSWTGRNTGELFF. Here the CDR3 DNA reads TGCGCCAGCAGCTGGACAGGGCGGAACACCGGGGAGCTGTTTTTT. This chain joins TRBV5-1 and TRBJ2-2; TRBD1 matches at 8 bases. The CDR3 contains 15 residues. The V and J ends lost 3 bases and 1 base, in that order; junction bases with no gene match: 2. Germline loops: CDR1 SGHRS, CDR2 YFSETQ.

There are a few counts of this clonotype. V is TRBV6-2 or TRBV6-3 and J is TRBJ2-2; 9 positions match TRBD2. CDR1 is MNHEY, CDR2 SVGEGT, per germline. CDR3 size: 17 residues. After removal of 8 bases from V and 4 bases from J, the junction contained 14 bases not matched to a gene. The CDR3 coding sequence is TGTGCCAGCTCGAAGACTAGCGGAGGGGCGGGCACCGGGGAGCTGTTTTTT. Translated, it gives CASSKTSGGAGTGELFF.

The rearrangement joins TRBV6-5 to TRBJ2-7, with D perhaps matching TRBD2 (6 bases). Deletions cut 0 bases from V and 5 bases from J, with 11 bases between. This CDR3 is built from 14 residues. Germline CDR1 reads MNHEY; CDR2 reads SVGAGI. CDR3 DNA: TGTGCCAGCAGTTACTCTACTAGCCGAAACGAGCAGTACTTC. Translating it yields CASSYSTSRNEQYF.

Only a few counts were recorded for this clonotype. The chain is built from TRBV9 and TRBJ1-1; tentative D call: TRBD1 (6 bases). CDR3 length equals 15 residues. Germline lookup yields CDR1 SGDLS and CDR2 YYNGEE. Trimming shortened V by 4 bases and J by 2 bases, and 15 bases separated the two germline ends. CDR3 loop: CASSRGGADNTEAFF. As DNA, the CDR3 is TGTGCCAGCAGCAGGGGGGGGGCCGATAACACTGAAGCTTTCTTT.

This clonotype appeared many times. As DNA, the CDR3 is TGTGCCAGCAACCGAGGGGGGCGGCACCCCTACGAGCAGTACTTC. The encoded protein is CASNRGGRHPYEQYF. The V gene is TRBV7-2, the J gene TRBJ2-7, with D perhaps assigned TRBD1 or TRBD2 (6 bases each). Per the germline V gene, CDR1 is SGHTA and CDR2 is FQGNSA. The ends were cut back, 7 bases at V and 2 bases at J, with 18 bases in the middle. The CDR3 has 15 residues.

As regards this clonotype: This may be a read error: a much more frequent sequence differs by one nucleotide. This chain joins TRBV29-1 and TRBJ1-1; D call uncertain. Per germline, CDR1 SQVTM and CDR2 ANQGSEA. The CDR3 runs to 13 residues. The CDR3 DNA sequence: TGCAGCGTTGTTGTCACCCCGGGCACTGAAGCTTCCTTT. Translating gives CSVVVTPGTEASF.